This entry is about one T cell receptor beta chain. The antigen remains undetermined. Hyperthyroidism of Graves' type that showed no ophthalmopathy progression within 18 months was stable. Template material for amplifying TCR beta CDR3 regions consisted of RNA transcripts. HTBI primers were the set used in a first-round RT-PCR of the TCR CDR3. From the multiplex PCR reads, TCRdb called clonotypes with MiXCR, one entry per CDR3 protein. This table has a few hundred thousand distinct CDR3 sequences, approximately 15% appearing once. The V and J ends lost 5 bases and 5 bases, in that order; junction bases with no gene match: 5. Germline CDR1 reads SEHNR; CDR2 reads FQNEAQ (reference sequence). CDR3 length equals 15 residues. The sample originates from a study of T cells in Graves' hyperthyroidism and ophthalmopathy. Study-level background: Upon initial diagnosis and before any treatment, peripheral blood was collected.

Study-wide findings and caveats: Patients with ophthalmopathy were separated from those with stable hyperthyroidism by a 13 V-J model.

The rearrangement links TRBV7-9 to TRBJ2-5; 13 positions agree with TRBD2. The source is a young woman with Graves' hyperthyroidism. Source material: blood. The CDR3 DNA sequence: TGTGCCAGCAGCCCCGGACTAGCGGGAGCTGAGACCCAGTACTTC. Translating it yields CASSPGLAGAETQYF.